The present entry profiles one TCR beta chain with its context. Its antigen is still unknown. The sample holds no much larger clone one base away, and base qualities are not on file. To prepare the library, the immunoSEQ multiplex PCR assay was applied. Held by TCRdb, this immuneACCESS table contains in-frame sequences only and omits some clones. Under half of the omission traces to an unresolved V gene where checked; the cause of the rest is unknown. The table for this sample lists about 92,000 clones; roughly 78% of them were counted only once. The ten largest clones take up about 10% of the sample. This record comes from a study of control samples from healthy donors and cancer patients (dated by TCRdb to the early 2020s). After removal of 0 bases from V and 6 bases from J, the junction retains 6 bases not matched to a gene. The CDR3 starts with the cysteine, ends with the phenylalanine, and has 16 residues. The entry retains the CDR3 DNA only, 48 bases that are in frame from base 1. Based on the germline V gene, the CDR1 and CDR2 sequences are SGHRS and YFSETQ.

The sequence links TRBV5-1 to TRBJ1-6; 7 of the junction bases match TRBD1. The receptor was derived from a woman aged 60 to 75 in good health. The specimen was blood. The CDR3 corresponds to CASSLGLTGPNSPLHF. The sequence in DNA is TGCGCCAGCAGCTTGGGACTGACAGGGCCTAATTCACCCCTCCACTTT.